Listed below are T cell receptor beta chains from one sample, sequenced in a study of blood T cell repertoires in COVID-19. Sequencing used immunoSEQ multiplex PCR; TCRdb keeps in-frame clones, though not all of them. The table lists about 380,000 clones, roughly 86% of them singletons. Sequencing was performed on PBMCs or T cells enriched from blood (not recorded which). These receptor sequences come from a man aged 25 to 40 who had recovered from COVID-19. Both conserved end residues are part of each CDR3. Each record gives: D gene, clone size, V gene, J gene, CDR3 protein, CDR3 DNA. A D gene is named only where the DNA matches it firmly. Clone size is given for some rows only: seen once, a few or many times, or a class if the clone is expanded.

.	few	TRBV7-9	TRBJ1-2	CASSLLGSYGYTF	TGTGCCAGCAGCTTACTGGGCAGCTATGGCTACACCTTC
TRBD1	.	TRBV18	TRBJ2-5	CASSLRQGQETQYF	TGTGCCAGCTCACTTCGACAGGGGCAAGAGACCCAGTACTTC
.	.	TRBV5-1	TRBJ1-2	CASSLEAAGDYGYTF	TGCGCCAGCAGCTTGGAAGCGGCAGGAGACTATGGCTACACCTTC
.	.	TRBV7-2	TRBJ1-1	CASSSTGRGVEAFF	TGTGCCAGCAGCTCCACAGGGCGTGGAGTTGAAGCTTTCTTT
.	.	TRBV28	TRBJ1-2	CASSRPGGTYGYTF	TGTGCCAGCAGTCGTCCGGGGGGGACCTATGGCTACACCTTC
.	few	TRBV11-2	TRBJ1-2	CASSLVGGSSLLANYGYTF	TGTGCCAGCAGCTTAGTGGGGGGAAGCAGCCTCCTCGCCAACTATGGCTACACCTTC
TRBD2	.	TRBV5-1	TRBJ2-5	CASRSGLAGGGETQYF	TGCGCCAGCAGATCGGGACTAGCGGGGGGCGGAGAGACCCAGTACTTC
.	.	TRBV18	TRBJ2-7	CASSPPGLEVYEQYF	TGTGCCAGCTCACCACCAGGTCTAGAAGTCTACGAGCAGTACTTC
.	.	TRBV29-1	TRBJ1-1	CSAQGMSTEAFF	TGCAGCGCCCAGGGCATGAGCACTGAAGCTTTCTTT
TRBD1	.	TRBV4-2	TRBJ2-7	CASSQDWVTGTGGAKLSYEQYF	TGTGCCAGCAGCCAAGATTGGGTTACCGGGACAGGGGGCGCGAAGTTGAGCTACGAGCAGTACTTC
.	.	TRBV6-5	TRBJ2-7	CASSYPTYEQYF	TGTGCCAGCAGTTACCCTACCTACGAGCAGTACTTC
TRBD1	.	TRBV7-3	TRBJ2-4	CASSYTGGASDIQYF	TGTGCCAGCAGCTACACAGGGGGCGCCTCGGACATTCAGTACTTC
.	.	TRBV9	TRBJ1-4	CASSTMGATNEKLFF	TGTGCCAGCAGCACGATGGGGGCCACTAATGAAAAACTGTTTTTT
.	.	TRBV2	TRBJ2-3	CASSRTGFGTDTQYF	TGTGCCAGCAGTAGAACAGGGTTTGGCACAGATACGCAGTATTTT
.	few	TRBV6-5	TRBJ1-1	CASRGRGGNTEAFF	TGTGCCAGCAGGGGCAGGGGCGGGAACACTGAAGCTTTCTTT
.	once	TRBV19	TRBJ2-4	CASSLGPPGNIQYF	TGTGCCAGTAGCCTGGGTCCCCCAGGGAACATTCAGTACTTC
.	.	TRBV2	TRBJ1-1	CASSKGMNTEAFF	TGTGCCAGCAGTAAGGGGATGAACACTGAAGCTTTCTTT
.	few	TRBV9	TRBJ1-6	CASSPLGGFSLHF	TGTGCCAGCAGCCCGCTAGGGGGTTTCTCCCTCCACTTT